This T cell receptor (beta chain) was recorded in a study of blood T cell repertoires in COVID-19. About the study: Donors in the United States, Italy and Spain gave samples during acute or convalescent COVID-19. T cells, B-cell-depleted T cells, or PBMCs provided the cDNA or gDNA that served as material.

The V segment lost 6 bases and the J segment 8 bases; nucleotides outside the gene matches: 5. The CDR3 covers 14 residues. Germline CDR1 reads LGHDT; CDR2 reads YNNKEL (reference sequence). Original data processing: Estimation of nucleated cell counts relied on the amplification of reference gene primers. Profiling relied on immunoSEQ multiplex PCR, and the TCRdb table lists in-frame clones only, not all of them. D and trimming were read from the DNA, whereas the V and J calls and clone size are those reported in that table. Here the sample spans approximately 190,000 clones, about four fifths being singletons.

The chain joins TRBV3-1 (or the pseudogene TRBV3-2) to TRBJ1-6, with TRBD1 matching over 9 bases. This receptor was identified in a woman in her 40s with acute or convalescent COVID-19. The sequenced sample consisted of peripheral blood. The CDR3 region has the DNA TGTGCCAGCAGTCTAGGACAGGGGCATTCACCCCTCCACTTT. As protein: CASSLGQGHSPLHF.